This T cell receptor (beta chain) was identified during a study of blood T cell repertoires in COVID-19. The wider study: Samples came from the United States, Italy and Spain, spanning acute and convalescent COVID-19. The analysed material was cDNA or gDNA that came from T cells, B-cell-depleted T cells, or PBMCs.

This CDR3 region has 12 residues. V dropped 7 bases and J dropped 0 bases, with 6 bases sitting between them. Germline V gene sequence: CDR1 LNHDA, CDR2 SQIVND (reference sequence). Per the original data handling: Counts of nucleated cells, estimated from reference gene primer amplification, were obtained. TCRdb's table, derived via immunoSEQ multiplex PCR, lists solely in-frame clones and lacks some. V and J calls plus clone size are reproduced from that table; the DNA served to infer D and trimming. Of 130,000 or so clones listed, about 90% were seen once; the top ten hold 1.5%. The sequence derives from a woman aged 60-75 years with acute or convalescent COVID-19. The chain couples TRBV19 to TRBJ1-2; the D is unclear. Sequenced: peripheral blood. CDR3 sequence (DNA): TGTGCCAGTACGGGATCTAACTATGGCTACACCTTC. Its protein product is CASTGSNYGYTF.